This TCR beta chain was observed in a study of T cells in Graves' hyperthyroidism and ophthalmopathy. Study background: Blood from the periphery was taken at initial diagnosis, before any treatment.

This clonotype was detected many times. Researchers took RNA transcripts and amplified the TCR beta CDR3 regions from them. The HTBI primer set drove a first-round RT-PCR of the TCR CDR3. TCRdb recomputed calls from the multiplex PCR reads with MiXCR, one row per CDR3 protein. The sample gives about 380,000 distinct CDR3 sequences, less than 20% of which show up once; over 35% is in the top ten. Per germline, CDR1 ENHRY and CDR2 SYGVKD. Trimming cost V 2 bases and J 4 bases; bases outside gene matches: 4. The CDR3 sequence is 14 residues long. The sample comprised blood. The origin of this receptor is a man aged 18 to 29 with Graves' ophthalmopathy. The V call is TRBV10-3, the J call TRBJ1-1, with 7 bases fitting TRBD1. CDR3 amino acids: CAISERDSSTEAFF. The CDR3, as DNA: TGTGCCATCAGTGAGAGGGACAGTTCCACTGAAGCTTTCTTT.